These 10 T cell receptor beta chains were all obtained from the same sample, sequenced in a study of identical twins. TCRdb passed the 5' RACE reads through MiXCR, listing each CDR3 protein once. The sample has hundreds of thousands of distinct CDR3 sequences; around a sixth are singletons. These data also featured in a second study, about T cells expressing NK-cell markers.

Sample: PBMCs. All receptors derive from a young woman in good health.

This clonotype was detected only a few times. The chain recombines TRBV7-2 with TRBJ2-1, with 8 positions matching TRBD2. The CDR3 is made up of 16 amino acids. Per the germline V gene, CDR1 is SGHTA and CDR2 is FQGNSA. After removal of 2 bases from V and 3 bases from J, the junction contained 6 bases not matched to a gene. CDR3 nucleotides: TGTGCCAGCAGCTTAACCGGGACTAGGAACTACAATGAGCAGTTCTTC. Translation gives CASSLTGTRNYNEQFF.

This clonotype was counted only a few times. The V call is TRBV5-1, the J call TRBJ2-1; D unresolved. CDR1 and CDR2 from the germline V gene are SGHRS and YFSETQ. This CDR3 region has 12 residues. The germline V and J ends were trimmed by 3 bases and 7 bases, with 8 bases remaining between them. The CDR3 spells CASSSPPNEQFF. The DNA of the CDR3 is TGCGCCAGCAGCTCCCCCCCGAATGAGCAGTTCTTC.

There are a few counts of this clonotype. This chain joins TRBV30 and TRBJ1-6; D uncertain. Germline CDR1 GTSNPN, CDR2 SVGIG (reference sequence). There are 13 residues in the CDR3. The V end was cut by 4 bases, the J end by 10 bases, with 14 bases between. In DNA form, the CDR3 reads TGTGCCTGGAAGGCCCAGACGGCGTCACCCCTCCACTTT. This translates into CAWKAQTASPLHF. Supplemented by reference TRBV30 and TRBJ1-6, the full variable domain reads SQTIHQWPATLVQPVGSPLSLECTVEGTSNPNLYWYRQAAGRGLQLLFYSVGIGQISSEVPQNLSASRPQDRQFILSSKKLLLSDSGFYLCAWKAQTASPLHFGNGTRLTVT.

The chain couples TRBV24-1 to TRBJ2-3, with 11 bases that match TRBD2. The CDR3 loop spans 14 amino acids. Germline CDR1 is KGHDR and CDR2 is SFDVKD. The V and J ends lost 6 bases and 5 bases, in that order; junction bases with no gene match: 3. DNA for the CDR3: TGTGCCACCAGTTCCACTAGCGGGGGAGATACGCAGTATTTT. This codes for CATSSTSGGDTQYF.

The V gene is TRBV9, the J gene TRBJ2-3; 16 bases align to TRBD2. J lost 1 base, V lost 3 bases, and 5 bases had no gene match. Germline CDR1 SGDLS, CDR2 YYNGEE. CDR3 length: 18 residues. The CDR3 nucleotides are TGTGCCAGCAGCGGACCCGGGACTAGCGGGGGGGGCACAGATACGCAGTATTTT. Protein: CASSGPGTSGGGTDTQYF.

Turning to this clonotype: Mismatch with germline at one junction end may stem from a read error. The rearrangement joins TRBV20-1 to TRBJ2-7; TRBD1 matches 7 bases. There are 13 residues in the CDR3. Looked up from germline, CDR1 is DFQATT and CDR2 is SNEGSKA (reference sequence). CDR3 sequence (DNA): TGCGGTGCCTTCCGGGACAGCTCCTACGAGCAGTACTTC. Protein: CGAFRDSSYEQYF.

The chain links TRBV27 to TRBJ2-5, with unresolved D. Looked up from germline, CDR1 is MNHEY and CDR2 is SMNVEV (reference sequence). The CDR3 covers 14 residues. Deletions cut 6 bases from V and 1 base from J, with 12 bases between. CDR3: CASRQVGLQETQYF. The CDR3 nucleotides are TGTGCCAGCAGACAAGTGGGCCTCCAAGAGACCCAGTACTTC.

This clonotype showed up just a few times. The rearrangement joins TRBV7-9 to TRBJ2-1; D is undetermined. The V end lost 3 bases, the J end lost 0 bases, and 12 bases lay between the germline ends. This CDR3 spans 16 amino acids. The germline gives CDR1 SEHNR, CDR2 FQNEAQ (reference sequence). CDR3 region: CASSFSRLSSYNEQFF. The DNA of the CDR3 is TGTGCCAGCAGCTTCAGCCGATTAAGCTCCTACAATGAGCAGTTCTTC.

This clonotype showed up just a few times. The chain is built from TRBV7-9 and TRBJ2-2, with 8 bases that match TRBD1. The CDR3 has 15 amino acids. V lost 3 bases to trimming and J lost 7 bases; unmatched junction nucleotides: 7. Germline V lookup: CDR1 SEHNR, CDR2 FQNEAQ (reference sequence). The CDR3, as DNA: TGTGCCAGCAGCTTCACCCAGGGGGCTAACGGGGAGCTGTTTTTT. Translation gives CASSFTQGANGELFF. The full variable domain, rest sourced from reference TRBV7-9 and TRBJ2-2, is DTGVSQNPRHKITKRGQNVTFRCDPISEHNRLYWYRQTLGQGPEFLTYFQNEAQLEKSRLLSDRFSAERPKGSFSTLEIQRTEQGDSAMYLCASSFTQGANGELFFGEGSRLTVL.

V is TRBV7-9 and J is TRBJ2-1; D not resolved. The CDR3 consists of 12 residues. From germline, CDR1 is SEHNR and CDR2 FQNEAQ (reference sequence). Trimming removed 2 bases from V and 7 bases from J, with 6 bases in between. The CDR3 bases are TGTGCCAGCAGCTTAAATAGAAATGAGCAGTTCTTC. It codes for CASSLNRNEQFF.